What follows are 23 T cell receptor beta chains derived from one specimen sequenced in a study of untreated major depressive disorder. TCRdb's copy holds only in-frame clones and misses some; the assay was immunoSEQ multiplex PCR. The sample contains just over 20,000 clones, approximately 92% of which appear only once. Sequenced material: CD4+ T cells from PBMCs. These receptors were obtained from a man aged 30 to 39 in good health.

This chain joins TRBV5-4 and TRBJ2-7; 8 bases align to TRBD2. CDR1 is SGHNT, CDR2 YYREEE, per germline (reference sequence). V was pared by 3 bases and J by 2 bases, with 7 bases of the junction left unmatched. CDR3 size: 15 residues. The CDR3 DNA reads TGTGCCAGCAGCTCTAAGCGGGAGAAACCCTACGAGCAGTACTTC. Translation gives CASSSKREKPYEQYF.

The DNA for the CDR3 is TGTGCCAGCAGTTTGGTTGGGCAGGGGGCAATTCAGCCCCAGCATTTT. Translation gives CASSLVGQGAIQPQHF. The chain has TRBV27 and TRBJ1-5; 8 bases are shared with TRBD1. V shed 3 bases, J shed 6 bases, and the junction held 10 bases outside the gene matches. This CDR3 spans 16 amino acids. CDR1 MNHEY and CDR2 SMNVEV come from the germline V gene (reference sequence).

The chain carries TRBV30 and TRBJ2-2, with no clear D. CDR1 GTSNPN and CDR2 SVGIG come from the germline V gene (reference sequence). CDR3 size: 15 residues. V was clipped by 0 bases and J by 4 bases, with 12 bases between them. CDR3 sequence reads: CAWSVGLLLTGELFF. The CDR3 DNA reads TGTGCCTGGAGTGTGGGTCTCTTGCTCACCGGGGAGCTGTTTTTT.

The chain has TRBV29-1 and TRBJ2-1; TRBD2 is a possible D gene (6 bases). The germline V gene encodes CDR1 SQVTM and CDR2 ANQGSEA. Trimming took off 0 bases at V and 15 bases at J, with 12 bases between the two ends. The CDR3 has 11 residues. The CDR3 coding sequence is TGCAGCGTTGAAGATGGGACTCTCCCGTTCTTC. It translates to CSVEDGTLPFF.

This rearrangement joins TRBV2 to TRBJ2-7; D remains unclear. Germline V gives CDR1 SNHLY, CDR2 FYNNEI. V was pared by 7 bases and J by 0 bases, with 7 bases between. The CDR3 totals 12 residues. CDR3 coding DNA: TGTGCCAGCAAGACTTTCTCCTACGAGCAGTACTTC. Translating gives CASKTFSYEQYF.

The count of this clone is one. The chain links TRBV30 to TRBJ2-6; D might be TRBD1 or TRBD2, each matching 5 bases. This CDR3 is 12 amino acids long. Per germline, CDR1 GTSNPN and CDR2 SVGIG (reference sequence). Here the CDR3 DNA reads TGTGCAACGGGGACCGGGGCCAACGTCCTGACTTTC. As protein: CATGTGANVLTF.

The V gene is TRBV2, the J gene TRBJ2-5; D is ambiguous. The ends were cut back, 4 bases at V and 3 bases at J, with 3 bases in the middle. Germline V gene data show CDR1 as SNHLY and CDR2 as FYNNEI. There are 11 residues in the CDR3. CDR3 DNA: TGTGCCAGCAGTGTGGAAGAGACCCAGTACTTC. This encodes CASSVEETQYF.

V is TRBV5-1 and J is TRBJ2-7, with TRBD2 matching 8 bases. The length of the CDR3 is 14 residues. From germline, CDR1 is SGHRS and CDR2 YFSETQ. V trimming: 6 bases; J trimming: 2 bases; junction bases outside the gene matches: 7. CDR3 protein: CASTFLAGTYEQYF. The CDR3 DNA reads as TGCGCCAGCACCTTCTTAGCGGGGACCTACGAGCAGTACTTC. The full variable domain, its missing parts supplied by reference TRBV5-1 and TRBJ2-7, is KAGVTQTPRYLIKTRGQQVTLSCSPISGHRSVSWYQQTPGQGLQFLFEYFSETQRNKGNFPGRFSGRQFSNSRSEMNVSTLELGDSALYLCASTFLAGTYEQYFGPGTRLTVT.

This chain uses TRBV7-2 with TRBJ2-7; 7 bases line up with TRBD2. This CDR3 has 16 amino acids. With V trimmed by 5 bases and J by 3 bases, 13 bases remained unmatched. CDR1 is SGHTA, CDR2 FQGNSA, per germline. CDR3 loop: CASSPMRLAASYEQYF. The CDR3 region has the DNA TGTGCCAGCAGCCCCATGCGTCTAGCGGCGAGCTACGAGCAGTACTTC.

This sequence joins TRBV7-2 and TRBJ2-1; either TRBD1 or TRBD2 may supply D (5 bases each). CDR3 length equals 15 residues. V was clipped by 6 bases and J by 2 bases, with 14 bases between them. Per the germline V gene, CDR1 is SGHTA and CDR2 is FQGNSA. CDR3: CASRTGRAAYNEQFF. The CDR3 bases are TGTGCCAGCAGGACGGGGCGAGCCGCCTACAATGAGCAGTTCTTC.

This CDR3 is CASSLGTKDTQYF. CDR3 nucleotides: TGCGCCAGCAGCTTGGGGACAAAAGATACGCAGTATTTT. V gene TRBV5-1 combines with J gene TRBJ2-3; possible D gene TRBD1, 5 bases. With 0 bases removed from V and 5 bases from J, the gap between germline ends came to 7 bases. Germline-derived CDR1 and CDR2 are SGHRS and YFSETQ. The CDR3 runs 13 residues.

The V and J genes are TRBV19 and TRBJ1-1; 8 positions agree with TRBD1. CDR1 and CDR2 from the germline V gene are LNHDA and SQIVND (reference sequence). V shed 5 bases and J 3 bases; nucleotides not matched to a gene: 5. The CDR3 sequence is 14 residues long. This CDR3 is CASSRQGADTEAFF. CDR3 nucleotides: TGTGCCAGTAGTCGGCAGGGGGCAGACACTGAAGCTTTCTTT.

This chain connects TRBV19 to TRBJ1-5; possible D gene TRBD1, 5 bases. The germline gives CDR1 LNHDA, CDR2 SQIVND (reference sequence). The CDR3 has 16 amino acids. V lost 6 bases to trimming and J lost 0 bases, with 15 bases between them. CDR3 region: CASSLPLGGSNQPQHF. CDR3 coding DNA: TGTGCCAGTAGCCTGCCGCTCGGGGGTAGCAATCAGCCCCAGCATTTT.

This rearrangement joins TRBV29-1 to TRBJ2-7; 8 bases are a match to TRBD1. CDR1 and CDR2 (germline): SQVTM, ANQGSEA. V shed 4 bases, J shed 6 bases, and the junction held 11 bases outside the gene matches. The CDR3 has 14 amino acids. DNA for the CDR3: TGCAGCGTTGCCCAGGGGGCAGGGGGCTTCGAGCAGTACTTC. Protein sequence: CSVAQGAGGFEQYF.

The chain couples TRBV4-2 to TRBJ1-4; tentative D call: TRBD1 (6 bases). The ends were cut back, 3 bases at V and 11 bases at J, with 10 bases in the middle. Germline V CDR1 and CDR2: LGHNA, YNFKEQ. The CDR3 totals 12 residues. The CDR3 loop is CASSHRGGKLFF. The DNA of the CDR3 is TGTGCCAGCAGCCATCGAGGGGGGAAACTGTTTTTT.

The CDR3 protein is CASSWTGNRNTEAFF. The CDR3 nucleotides read TGTGCCAGCAGCTGGACAGGGAATAGGAACACTGAAGCTTTCTTT. The chain combines TRBV5-5 with TRBJ1-1; 8 nucleotides line up with TRBD1. V lost 3 bases, J lost 1 base, and 5 bases stayed unmatched. Germline V CDR1 and CDR2: SGHKS, YYEKEE (reference sequence). CDR3 length equals 15 residues.

The genes are TRBV4-2 and TRBJ2-3; the match to TRBD2 covers 9 bases. The CDR3 sequence is 16 residues long. Germline V gives CDR1 LGHNA, CDR2 YNFKEQ. The V and J ends lost 1 base and 1 base, in that order; junction bases with no gene match: 3. This CDR3 reads CASSQGSSGGTDTQYF. Here the CDR3 DNA reads TGTGCCAGCAGCCAAGGCTCTAGCGGGGGCACAGATACGCAGTATTTT.

The chain uses TRBV5-1 and TRBJ2-1, with a possible D match to TRBD2 (5 bases). Germline assignment: CDR1 SGHRS and CDR2 YFSETQ. Trimming removed 4 bases from V and 6 bases from J, with 11 bases in between. The CDR3 sequence is 13 residues long. The CDR3 sequence: CASSTGTVNEQFF. The CDR3 DNA follows: TGCGCCAGCAGCACGGGAACCGTCAATGAGCAGTTCTTC.

V and J are TRBV4-3 and TRBJ1-1; D is undetermined. The CDR3 length is 13 residues. CDR1 and CDR2 (germline): LGHNA, YSLEER. V was trimmed by 2 bases and J by 8 bases, leaving 12 bases between them. The CDR3 sequence is CASSQWAPGEAFF. The CDR3 DNA reads as TGCGCCAGCAGCCAATGGGCCCCCGGGGAAGCTTTCTTT.

This chain connects TRBV27 to TRBJ2-7, with TRBD1 matching 10 bases. This CDR3 spans 13 amino acids. V shed 4 bases, J shed 3 bases, and the junction held 0 bases outside the gene matches. Germline V gives CDR1 MNHEY, CDR2 SMNVEV (reference sequence). CDR3 coding DNA: TGTGCCAGCAGTTGGGACAGGGGCTACGAGCAGTACTTC. Its translation: CASSWDRGYEQYF.

This chain uses TRBV25-1 with TRBJ2-7; perhaps TRBD1 as D (6 bases). Trimming cost V 0 bases and J 4 bases, with 22 bases left between them. The length of the CDR3 is 18 residues. The germline V gene has CDR1 MGHDK and CDR2 SYGVNS. The CDR3 spells CASSEYAREGDLPYEQYF. Here the CDR3 DNA reads TGTGCCAGCAGTGAATATGCCCGAGAGGGGGACCTTCCTTACGAGCAGTACTTC.

The chain employs TRBV20-1 and TRBJ2-7; D is unclear. V lost 3 bases and J 5 bases, leaving 8 bases between the germline ends. The CDR3 runs 11 residues. From germline, CDR1 is DFQATT and CDR2 SNEGSKA (reference sequence). DNA for the CDR3: TGCAGTGCTAGGGCGACGGACGAGCAGTACTTC. Translating gives CSARATDEQYF.

The J gene is TRBJ2-1, the V gene TRBV5-1; no firm D call. Germline V gives CDR1 SGHRS, CDR2 YFSETQ. V lost 0 bases, J lost 1 base, and 8 bases lay in between. This CDR3 has 15 residues. CDR3 protein: CASSLASVSYNEQFF. The DNA for the CDR3 is TGCGCCAGCAGCTTGGCGAGCGTTTCCTACAATGAGCAGTTCTTC.